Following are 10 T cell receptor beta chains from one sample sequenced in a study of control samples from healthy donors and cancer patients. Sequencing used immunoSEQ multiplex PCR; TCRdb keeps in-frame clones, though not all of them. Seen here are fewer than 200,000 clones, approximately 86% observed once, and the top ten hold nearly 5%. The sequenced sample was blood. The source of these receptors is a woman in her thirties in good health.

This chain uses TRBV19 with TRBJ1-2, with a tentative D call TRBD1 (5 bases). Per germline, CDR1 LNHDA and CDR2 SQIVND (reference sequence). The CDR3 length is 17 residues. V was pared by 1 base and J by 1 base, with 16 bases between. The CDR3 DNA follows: TGTGCCAGTAGTATAGGCAGGGCCAGCCTCGATAACTATGGCTACACCTTC. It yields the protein CASSIGRASLDNYGYTF.

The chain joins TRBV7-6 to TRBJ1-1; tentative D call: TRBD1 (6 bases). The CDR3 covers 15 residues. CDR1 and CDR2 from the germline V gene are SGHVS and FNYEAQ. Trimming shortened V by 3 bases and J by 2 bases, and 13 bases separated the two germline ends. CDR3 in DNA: TGTGCCAGCAGCTTGGGATGGGGGACAAACACTGAAGCTTTCTTT. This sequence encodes CASSLGWGTNTEAFF.

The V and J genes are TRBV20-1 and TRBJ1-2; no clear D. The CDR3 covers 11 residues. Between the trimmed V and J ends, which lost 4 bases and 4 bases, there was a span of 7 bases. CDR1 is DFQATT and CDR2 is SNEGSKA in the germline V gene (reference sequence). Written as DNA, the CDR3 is TGCAGTGCTACCTTCCGCTATGGCTACACCTTC. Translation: CSATFRYGYTF.

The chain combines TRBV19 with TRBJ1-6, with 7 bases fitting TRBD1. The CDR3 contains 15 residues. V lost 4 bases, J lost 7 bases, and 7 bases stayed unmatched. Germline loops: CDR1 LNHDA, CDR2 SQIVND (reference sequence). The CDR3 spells CASSTNRDSNSPLHF. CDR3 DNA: TGTGCCAGTAGTACAAACCGGGACAGCAATTCACCCCTCCACTTT.

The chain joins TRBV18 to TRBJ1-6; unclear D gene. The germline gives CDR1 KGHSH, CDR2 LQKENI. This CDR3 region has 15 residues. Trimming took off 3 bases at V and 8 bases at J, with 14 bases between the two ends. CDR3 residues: CASSPNGGIDSPLHF. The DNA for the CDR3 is TGTGCCAGCTCACCTAACGGAGGTATCGATTCACCCCTCCACTTT.

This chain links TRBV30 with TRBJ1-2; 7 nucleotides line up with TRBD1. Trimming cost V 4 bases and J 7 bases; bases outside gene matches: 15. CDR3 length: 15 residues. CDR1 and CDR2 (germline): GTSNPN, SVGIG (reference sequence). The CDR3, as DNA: TGTGCCTGGACTCTGGGACAGACCAGTCCTAGTGGCTACACCTTC. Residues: CAWTLGQTSPSGYTF.

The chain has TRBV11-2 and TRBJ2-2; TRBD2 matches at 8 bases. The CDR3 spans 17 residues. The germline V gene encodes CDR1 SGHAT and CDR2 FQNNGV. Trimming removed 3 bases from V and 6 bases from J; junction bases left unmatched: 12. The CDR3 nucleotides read TGTGCCAGCAGCTTTTTGGGCTCGGGGGGGGTGGCCGGGGAGCTGTTTTTT. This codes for CASSFLGSGGVAGELFF. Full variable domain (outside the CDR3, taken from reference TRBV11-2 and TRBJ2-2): EAGVAQSPRYKIIEKRQSVAFWCNPISGHATLYWYQQILGQGPKLLIQFQNNGVVDDSQLPKDRFSAERLKGVDSTLKIQPAKLEDSAVYLCASSFLGSGGVAGELFFGEGSRLTVL.

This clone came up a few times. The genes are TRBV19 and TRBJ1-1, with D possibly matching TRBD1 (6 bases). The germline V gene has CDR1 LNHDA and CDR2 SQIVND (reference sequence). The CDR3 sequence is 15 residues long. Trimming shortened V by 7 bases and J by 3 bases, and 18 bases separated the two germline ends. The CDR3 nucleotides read TGTGCCAGTATCCCAAGGGGGAGGGCGGACACTGAAGCTTTCTTT. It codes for CASIPRGRADTEAFF.

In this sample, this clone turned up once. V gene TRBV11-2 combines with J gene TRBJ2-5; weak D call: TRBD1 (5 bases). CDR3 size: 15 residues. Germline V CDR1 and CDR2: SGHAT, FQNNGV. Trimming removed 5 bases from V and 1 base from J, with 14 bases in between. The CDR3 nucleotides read TGTGCCAGCAGCACCAGGGTCAGGGTCCAAGAGACCCAGTACTTC. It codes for CASSTRVRVQETQYF.

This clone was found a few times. The CDR3 protein is CASSQDRGARETQYF. The CDR3 coding sequence is TGCGCCAGCAGCCAAGATCGGGGGGCGAGGGAGACCCAGTACTTC. This chain connects TRBV4-1 to TRBJ2-5; maybe TRBD2 (7 bases). V gave up 0 bases and J gave up 5 bases, with 13 bases separating them. The CDR3 consists of 15 residues. From germline, CDR1 is MGHRA and CDR2 YSYEKL.